Listed here are 22 T cell receptor beta chains from one sample, sequenced in a study of blood T cell repertoires in COVID-19 (dated by TCRdb to the early 2020s). The library was obtained by the immunoSEQ multiplex PCR assay. TCRdb provides this immuneACCESS table in a form limited to in-frame rearrangements. Some clones are lacking; in checked studies, under half of them reflect an unresolved V gene, and why the rest are absent is not known. For this sample there are roughly 380,000 clones; 87% appear just once. 1% to 1.5% of the sample goes to the ten largest clones. The sample taken for sequencing was PBMCs or T cells enriched from blood (not recorded which). The receptors here all came from a man aged 25-45 years who had recovered from COVID-19.

The chain joins TRBV2 to TRBJ1-2; 7 bases match TRBD1. Trimming at V came to 6 bases and at J to 5 bases, leaving 9 bases not matched to a gene. CDR1 is SNHLY, CDR2 FYNNEI, per germline. This CDR3 is 14 amino acids long. The CDR3 region has the DNA TGTGCCAGCAGCCCCCGGGACAGAGTTTATGGCTACACCTTC. This encodes CASSPRDRVYGYTF.

The rearrangement uses TRBV9 and TRBJ2-1, with 9 bases matching TRBD2. This CDR3 spans 17 amino acids. J was trimmed by 2 bases and V by 3 bases; bases with no gene match: 9. Looked up from germline, CDR1 is SGDLS and CDR2 is YYNGEE. Here the CDR3 reads CASSGPKRGATYNEQFF. The CDR3, as DNA: TGTGCCAGCAGCGGGCCCAAGCGGGGGGCTACCTACAATGAGCAGTTCTTC.

The rearrangement uses TRBV15 and TRBJ2-7; TRBD1 might be the D (7 bases). Germline CDR1 LNHNV, CDR2 YYDKDF (reference sequence). This CDR3 spans 15 amino acids. Trimming stripped 4 bases from V and 3 bases from J, with 16 bases between. In DNA, the CDR3 is TGTGCCACCAGCACGACAGGGACTGGGGGCTACGAGCAGTACTTC. Translated, it gives CATSTTGTGGYEQYF.

Concerning this clone: Different DNA sequences within this sample yield the same CDR3. The V call is TRBV7-9, the J call TRBJ2-7, with D perhaps TRBD2 (5 bases). The CDR3 is 13 residues long. The germline V gene encodes CDR1 SEHNR and CDR2 FQNEAQ (reference sequence). V was cut by 6 bases and J by 0 bases, with 9 bases left in between. The CDR3 protein is CASSPGFSYEQYF. In DNA, the CDR3 is TGTGCCAGCAGTCCGGGGTTCTCCTACGAGCAGTACTTC.

The rearrangement links TRBV13 to TRBJ2-7, with a weak D call TRBD1 (5 bases). The V end lost 2 bases, the J end lost 1 base, and 12 bases lay between the germline ends. The CDR3 has 15 residues. The germline V gene encodes CDR1 PRHDT and CDR2 FYEKMQ (reference sequence). The CDR3: CASSLLAGQSYEQYF. The CDR3 DNA is TGTGCCAGCAGCTTACTGGCAGGGCAGTCCTACGAGCAGTACTTC.

The chain has TRBV7-2 and TRBJ2-2; 9 bases match TRBD1. Germline V gene lookup returns CDR1 SGHTA and CDR2 FQGNSA. V was clipped by 5 bases and J by 7 bases; unmatched bases: 5. The CDR3 extends over 14 amino acids. The DNA for the CDR3 is TGTGCCAGCAGCCAACAGGGGGCGAACGGGGAGCTGTTTTTT. As protein: CASSQQGANGELFF. Supplemented by reference TRBV7-2 and TRBJ2-2, the full variable domain reads GAGVSQSPSNKVTEKGKDVELRCDPISGHTALYWYRQSLGQGLEFLIYFQGNSAPDKSGLPSDRFSAERTGGSVSTLTIQRTQQEDSAVYLCASSQQGANGELFFGEGSRLTVL.

This clone was picked up one time. V and J are TRBV6-1 and TRBJ1-2, with D tentatively TRBD1 (5 bases). CDR1 is MNHNS, CDR2 SASEGT, per germline. The CDR3 sequence is 16 residues long. V lost 3 bases to trimming and J lost 7 bases, with 21 bases between them. This chain's CDR3 is CASSDRSRDTIGGYTF. Written as DNA, the CDR3 is TGTGCCAGCAGTGATAGGTCCAGGGATACGATCGGTGGCTACACCTTC.

This chain links TRBV5-1 with TRBJ2-3; D is undetermined. With 0 bases removed from V and 0 bases from J, the gap between germline ends came to 5 bases. CDR1 is SGHRS and CDR2 is YFSETQ in the germline V gene. The CDR3 has 14 amino acids. Here the CDR3 reads CASSLGSSTDTQYF. CDR3 nucleotide sequence: TGCGCCAGCAGCTTGGGTTCTAGCACAGATACGCAGTATTTT.

The chain carries TRBV5-6 and TRBJ2-7; 9 nucleotides agree with TRBD1. The germline gives CDR1 SGHDT, CDR2 YYEEEE. V lost 3 bases and J lost 9; bases outside the gene matches: 16. The CDR3 runs 16 residues. Written as DNA, the CDR3 is TGTGCCAGCAGCTCCGACGCCGGGACAGGGATTTTTCGGCAGTACTTC. This encodes CASSSDAGTGIFRQYF.

This clone was seen more than once but under ten times. J is TRBJ1-6 and V is TRBV19; TRBD1 aligns across 11 bases. The germline V gene has CDR1 LNHDA and CDR2 SQIVND (reference sequence). V was clipped by 6 bases and J by 10 bases; unmatched bases: 5. The CDR3 runs to 14 residues. Here the CDR3 DNA reads TGTGCCAGTAGAGGGACAGGGGGTTCCTCACCCCTCCACTTT. It codes for CASRGTGGSSPLHF. The full variable domain, completed using reference TRBV19 and TRBJ1-6, is DGGITQSPKYLFRKEGQNVTLSCEQNLNHDAMYWYRQDPGQGLRLIYYSQIVNDFQKGDIAEGYSVSREKKESFPLTVTSAQKNPTAFYLCASRGTGGSSPLHFGNGTRLTVT.

J is TRBJ2-7 and V is TRBV2; 8 positions agree with TRBD1. V trimming: 6 bases; J trimming: 5 bases; junction bases outside the gene matches: 9. The CDR3 runs to 14 residues. Germline values: CDR1 SNHLY, CDR2 FYNNEI. The CDR3 sequence is CASRPRTGKNEQYF. The CDR3, as DNA: TGTGCCAGCAGGCCCCGGACAGGGAAAAACGAGCAGTACTTC.

The sample holds a few counts of this clone. Additional DNA sequences in this sample encode the identical CDR3. The CDR3 nucleotides read TGTGCCAGCAGCTTGGGAGGGGGAGTGACTGAAGCTTTCTTT. Encoded protein: CASSLGGGVTEAFF. The chain couples TRBV7-9 to TRBJ1-1, with D perhaps matching TRBD1 (6 bases). The CDR3 is made up of 14 amino acids. With 3 bases removed from V and 5 bases from J, the gap between germline ends came to 13 bases. CDR1 and CDR2 from the germline V gene are SEHNR and FQNEAQ (reference sequence).

The chain has TRBV2 and TRBJ1-5; 8 bases are a match to TRBD1. V gave up 4 bases and J gave up 7 bases; unmatched junction bases: 6. There are 14 residues in the CDR3. Germline V CDR1 and CDR2: SNHLY, FYNNEI. The DNA of the CDR3 is TGTGCCAGCAGTGCTGCAGGGGGCGACCAGCCCCAGCATTTT. Translating it yields CASSAAGGDQPQHF.

The chain joins TRBV19 to TRBJ1-1; tentatively, D is TRBD1 (6 bases). V dropped 3 bases and J dropped 0 bases, with 14 bases sitting between them. Looked up from germline, CDR1 is LNHDA and CDR2 is SQIVND (reference sequence). The CDR3 loop spans 16 amino acids. CDR3 nucleotides: TGTGCCAGTAGTATGGAAGGCGGGGGCATGAACACTGAAGCTTTCTTT. Its translation is CASSMEGGGMNTEAFF.

This clone was seen only once. V is TRBV2 and J is TRBJ1-1, with 10 bases that match TRBD1. Unmatched junction bases numbered 11, after V lost 6 bases and J lost 7 bases. The V gene's germline CDR1 is SNHLY and CDR2 FYNNEI. The CDR3 has 15 residues. CDR3 in amino acids: CASRHDDRGRNEAFF. In DNA form, the CDR3 reads TGTGCCAGCAGACACGATGACAGGGGGCGGAATGAAGCTTTCTTT.

Only one count was recorded for this clone. The same CDR3 can be traced to other DNA sequences in this sample. The chain couples TRBV2 to TRBJ2-1; perhaps TRBD1 as D (6 bases). V lost 6 bases to trimming and J lost 4 bases, with 7 bases between them. CDR3 length equals 12 residues. The germline V gene has CDR1 SNHLY and CDR2 FYNNEI. The DNA of the CDR3 is TGTGCCAGCAGAGGGGGATACAATGAGCAGTTCTTC. Amino acids: CASRGGYNEQFF.

CDR3 sequence: CASSPEASATAFF. CDR3 nucleotides: TGTGCCAGCTCACCTGAGGCGTCCGCAACAGCTTTCTTT. The rearrangement uses TRBV18 and TRBJ1-1; D uncertain. Trimming removed 3 bases at V and 10 bases at J, with 15 bases between. The CDR3 length is 13 residues. Germline V lookup: CDR1 KGHSH, CDR2 LQKENI.

This clone appeared a single time. The chain joins TRBV19 to TRBJ2-2; D possibly corresponds to TRBD1 (6 bases). Germline V gives CDR1 LNHDA, CDR2 SQIVND (reference sequence). The V end lost 3 bases, the J end lost 6 bases, and 14 bases lay between the germline ends. This CDR3 is 15 amino acids long. The CDR3 bases are TGTGCCAGTAGTATTAGTGCAGGGGTGGCCGGGGAGCTGTTTTTT. This encodes CASSISAGVAGELFF. The full variable domain, completed using reference TRBV19 and TRBJ2-2, is DGGITQSPKYLFRKEGQNVTLSCEQNLNHDAMYWYRQDPGQGLRLIYYSQIVNDFQKGDIAEGYSVSREKKESFPLTVTSAQKNPTAFYLCASSISAGVAGELFFGEGSRLTVL.

The V and J genes are TRBV18 and TRBJ1-6; D is undetermined. V was shortened by 8 bases and J by 1 base, with 12 bases between the two germline ends. Germline CDR1 is KGHSH and CDR2 is LQKENI. The length of the CDR3 is 15 residues. Written as DNA, the CDR3 is TGTGCCAGCGGAGGGAGGTTTTCCTATAATTCACCCCTCCACTTT. Protein product: CASGGRFSYNSPLHF.

The rearrangement links TRBV5-6 to TRBJ1-2, with unresolved D. Trimming took 3 bases from V and 9 from J, leaving 15 bases between them. CDR1 SGHDT and CDR2 YYEEEE come from the germline V gene. CDR3 length: 13 residues. CDR3 loop: CASSSLSLESYTF. The CDR3 nucleotides read TGTGCCAGCAGCTCCCTATCCCTAGAGAGCTACACCTTC.

This chain joins TRBV20-1 and TRBJ2-7, with 7 bases that match TRBD1. CDR1 is DFQATT and CDR2 is SNEGSKA in the germline V gene (reference sequence). Trimming at V came to 8 bases and at J to 0 bases, leaving 7 bases not matched to a gene. The CDR3 is 13 residues long. The DNA of the CDR3 is TGCAGTCCTCGTGCAGGGGGCTCCTACGAGCAGTACTTC. Protein sequence: CSPRAGGSYEQYF.

This clone was seen a single time. The chain uses TRBV10-3 and TRBJ1-1; TRBD1 might be the D (6 bases). The V end was cut by 0 bases, the J end by 3 bases, with 14 bases between. From germline, CDR1 is ENHRY and CDR2 SYGVKD. The CDR3 extends over 16 amino acids. CDR3 residues: CAISESLDPGDTEAFF. DNA of the CDR3: TGTGCCATCAGTGAGTCATTGGACCCAGGGGACACTGAAGCTTTCTTT.